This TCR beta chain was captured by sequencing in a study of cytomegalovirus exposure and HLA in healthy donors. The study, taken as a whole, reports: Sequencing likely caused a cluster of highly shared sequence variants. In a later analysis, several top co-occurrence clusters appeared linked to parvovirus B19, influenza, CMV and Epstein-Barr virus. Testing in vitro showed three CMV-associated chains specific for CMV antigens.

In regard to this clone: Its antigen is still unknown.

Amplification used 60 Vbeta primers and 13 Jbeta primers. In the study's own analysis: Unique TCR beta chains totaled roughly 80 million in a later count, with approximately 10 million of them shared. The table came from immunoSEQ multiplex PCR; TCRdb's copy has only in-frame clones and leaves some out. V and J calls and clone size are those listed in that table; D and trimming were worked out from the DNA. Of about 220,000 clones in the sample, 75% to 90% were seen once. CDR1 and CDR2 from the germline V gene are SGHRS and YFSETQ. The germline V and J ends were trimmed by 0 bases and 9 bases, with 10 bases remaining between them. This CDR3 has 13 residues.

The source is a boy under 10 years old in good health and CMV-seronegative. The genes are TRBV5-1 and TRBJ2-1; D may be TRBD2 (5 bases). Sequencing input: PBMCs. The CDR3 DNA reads TGCGCCAGCAGCTTGGAGGTAGAGGGTGAGCAGTTCTTC. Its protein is CASSLEVEGEQFF.